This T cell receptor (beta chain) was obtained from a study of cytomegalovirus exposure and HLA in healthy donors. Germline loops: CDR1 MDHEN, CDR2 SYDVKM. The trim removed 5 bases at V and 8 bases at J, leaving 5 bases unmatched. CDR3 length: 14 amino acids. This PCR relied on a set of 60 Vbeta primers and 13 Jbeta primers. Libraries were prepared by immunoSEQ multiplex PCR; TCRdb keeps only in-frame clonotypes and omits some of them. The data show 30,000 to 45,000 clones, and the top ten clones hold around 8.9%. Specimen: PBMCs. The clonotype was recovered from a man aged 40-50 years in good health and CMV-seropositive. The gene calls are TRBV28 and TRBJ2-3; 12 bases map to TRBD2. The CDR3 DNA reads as TGTGCCAGCAGTCCACTAGCGGGAGGAGGTACGCAGTATTTT. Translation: CASSPLAGGGTQYF.